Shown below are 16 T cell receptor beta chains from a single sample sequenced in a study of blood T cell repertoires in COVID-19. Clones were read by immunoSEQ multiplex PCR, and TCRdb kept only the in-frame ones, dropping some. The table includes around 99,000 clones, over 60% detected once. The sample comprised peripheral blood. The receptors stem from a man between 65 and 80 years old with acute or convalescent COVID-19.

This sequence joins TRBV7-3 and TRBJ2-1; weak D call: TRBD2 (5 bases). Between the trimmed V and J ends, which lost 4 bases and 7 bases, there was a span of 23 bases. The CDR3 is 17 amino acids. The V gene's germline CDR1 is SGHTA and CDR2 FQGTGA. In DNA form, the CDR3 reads TGTGCCAGCAGCTCGGGCCCGGGGTCTTATGTCGGGAATGAGCAGTTCTTC. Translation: CASSSGPGSYVGNEQFF.

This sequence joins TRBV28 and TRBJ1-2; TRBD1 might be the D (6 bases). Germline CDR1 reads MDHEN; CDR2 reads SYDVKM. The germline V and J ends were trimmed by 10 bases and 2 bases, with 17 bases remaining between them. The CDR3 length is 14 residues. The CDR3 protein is CAIQDRQENYGYTF. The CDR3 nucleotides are TGTGCCATCCAAGACAGGCAAGAGAACTATGGCTACACCTTC.

The CDR3 is CASSAGLDLTDTQYF. For the CDR3, the DNA is TGTGCCAGCAGCGCAGGACTAGATCTCACAGATACGCAGTATTTT. The chain is built from TRBV9 and TRBJ2-3; TRBD2 matches 7 bases. This CDR3 region has 15 residues. V was pared by 3 bases and J by 2 bases, with 6 bases of the junction left unmatched. The germline V gene has CDR1 SGDLS and CDR2 YYNGEE. Full variable domain (rest looked up from reference TRBV9 and TRBJ2-3): DSGVTQTPKHLITATGQRVTLRCSPRSGDLSVYWYQQSLDQGLQFLIQYYNGEERAKGNILERFSAQQFPDLHSELNLSSLELGDSALYFCASSAGLDLTDTQYFGPGTRLTVL.

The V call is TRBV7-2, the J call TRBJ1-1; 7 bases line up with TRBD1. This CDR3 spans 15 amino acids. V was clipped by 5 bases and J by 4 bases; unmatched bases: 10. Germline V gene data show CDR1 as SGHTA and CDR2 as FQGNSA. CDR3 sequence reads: CASSLSIHRGTEAFF. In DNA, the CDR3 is TGTGCCAGCAGCCTATCTATTCACAGGGGCACTGAAGCTTTCTTT.

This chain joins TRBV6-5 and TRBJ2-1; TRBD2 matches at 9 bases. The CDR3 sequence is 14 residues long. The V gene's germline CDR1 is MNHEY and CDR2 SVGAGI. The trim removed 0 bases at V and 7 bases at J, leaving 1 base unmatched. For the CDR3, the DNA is TGTGCCAGCAGTTACTCGGGACTAGCTAATGAGCAGTTCTTC. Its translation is CASSYSGLANEQFF.

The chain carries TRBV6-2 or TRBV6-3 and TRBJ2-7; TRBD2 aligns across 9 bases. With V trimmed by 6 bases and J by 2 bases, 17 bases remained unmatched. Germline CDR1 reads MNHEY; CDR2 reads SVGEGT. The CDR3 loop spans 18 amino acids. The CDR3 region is CASSFRRELAGLPYEQYF. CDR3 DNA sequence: TGTGCCAGCAGCTTTAGAAGAGAACTAGCGGGCCTTCCCTACGAGCAGTACTTC.

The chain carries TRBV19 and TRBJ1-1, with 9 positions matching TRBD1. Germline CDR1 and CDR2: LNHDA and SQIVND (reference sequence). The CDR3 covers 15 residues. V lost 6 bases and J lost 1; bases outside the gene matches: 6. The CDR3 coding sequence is TGTGCCAGTAGCGGGACAGGGCTGAGGAACACTGAAGCTTTCTTT. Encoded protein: CASSGTGLRNTEAFF.

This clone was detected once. CDR3 DNA: TGTGCCAGCACCCCCGGGACAGGCGGCAATGAAGCTTTCTTT. It codes for CASTPGTGGNEAFF. This chain connects TRBV2 to TRBJ1-1; 8 bases are shared with TRBD1. The CDR3 sequence is 14 residues long. Losses at the gene ends were 7 bases for V and 7 bases for J; bases not matched to a gene: 11. Germline V lookup: CDR1 SNHLY, CDR2 FYNNEI.

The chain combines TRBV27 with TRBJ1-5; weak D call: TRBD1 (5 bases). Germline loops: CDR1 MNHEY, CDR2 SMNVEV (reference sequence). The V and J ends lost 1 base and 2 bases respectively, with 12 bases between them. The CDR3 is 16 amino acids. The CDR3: CASSLYATVGNQPQHF. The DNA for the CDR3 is TGTGCCAGCAGTTTATACGCGACAGTAGGCAATCAGCCCCAGCATTTT.

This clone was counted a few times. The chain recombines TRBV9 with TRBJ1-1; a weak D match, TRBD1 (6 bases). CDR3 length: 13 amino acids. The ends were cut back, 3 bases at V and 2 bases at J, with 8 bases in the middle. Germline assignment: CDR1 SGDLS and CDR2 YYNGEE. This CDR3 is CASSGTANTEAFF. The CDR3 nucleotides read TGTGCCAGCAGCGGGACAGCTAACACTGAAGCTTTCTTT.

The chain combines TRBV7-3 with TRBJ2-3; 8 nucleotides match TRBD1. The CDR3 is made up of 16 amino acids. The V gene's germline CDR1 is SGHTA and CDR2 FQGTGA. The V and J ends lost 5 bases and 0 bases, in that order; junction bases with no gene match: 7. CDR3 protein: CASSVRTGRSTDTQYF. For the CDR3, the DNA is TGTGCCAGCAGCGTGCGGACAGGGAGAAGCACAGATACGCAGTATTTT.

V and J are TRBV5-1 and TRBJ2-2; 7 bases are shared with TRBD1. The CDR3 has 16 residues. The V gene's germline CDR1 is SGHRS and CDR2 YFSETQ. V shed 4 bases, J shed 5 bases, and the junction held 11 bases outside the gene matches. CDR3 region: CASSQRQGSLTGELFF. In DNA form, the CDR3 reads TGCGCCAGCAGCCAAAGACAGGGAAGTTTAACCGGGGAGCTGTTTTTT.

The CDR3 region is CAISESSRLEVTQYF. CDR3 DNA sequence: TGTGCCATCAGTGAGTCGTCCCGGCTAGAGGTGACCCAGTACTTC. The rearrangement uses TRBV10-3 and TRBJ2-5; D is unresolved. The V gene lost 0 bases and the J gene lost 7 bases, with 15 bases spanning the gap. This CDR3 spans 15 amino acids. The V gene's germline CDR1 is ENHRY and CDR2 SYGVKD.

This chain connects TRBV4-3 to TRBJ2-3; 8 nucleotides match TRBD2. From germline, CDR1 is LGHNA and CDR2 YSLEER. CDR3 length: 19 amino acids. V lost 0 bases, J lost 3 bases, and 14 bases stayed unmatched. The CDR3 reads CASSQDLYSGGGITDTQYF. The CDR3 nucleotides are TGCGCCAGCAGCCAAGATCTGTATTCGGGCGGGGGGATTACAGATACGCAGTATTTT.

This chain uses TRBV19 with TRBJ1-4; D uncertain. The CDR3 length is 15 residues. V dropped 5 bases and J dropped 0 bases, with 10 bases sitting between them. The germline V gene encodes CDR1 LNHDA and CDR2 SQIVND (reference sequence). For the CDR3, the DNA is TGTGCCAGTAGTGGAGGTGCTACAACTAATGAAAAACTGTTTTTT. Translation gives CASSGGATTNEKLFF.

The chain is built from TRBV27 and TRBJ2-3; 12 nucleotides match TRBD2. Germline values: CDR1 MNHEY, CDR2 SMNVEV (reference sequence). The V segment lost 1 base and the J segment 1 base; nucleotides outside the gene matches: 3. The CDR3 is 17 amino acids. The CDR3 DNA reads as TGTGCCAGCAGTTTATTACCTAGCGGGGGGGGCACAGATACGCAGTATTTT. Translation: CASSLLPSGGGTDTQYF.